These T cell receptor beta chains were read from a single sample in a study of blood T cell repertoires in COVID-19. Sequenced by immunoSEQ multiplex PCR; TCRdb stores in-frame clones only, minus some. The repertoire holds 150,000 to 200,000 clones, with over 80% as singletons. Source material: peripheral blood. Every receptor here comes from a woman aged 55-70 years who had recovered from COVID-19. CDR3s include the opening cysteine and the closing phenylalanine or tryptophan. Each record gives: V gene, J gene, D gene, clone size, CDR3 protein, CDR3 DNA. The D gene is left open where the match is weak. Rows may omit the clone size; those that give it use once, few, many or a size class.

TRBV5-1	TRBJ2-5	-	-	CASSLGGRPQGGETQYF	TGCGCCAGCAGCTTGGGGGGTCGGCCTCAGGGAGGAGAGACCCAGTACTTC
TRBV3-1/TRBV3-2	TRBJ2-3	TRBD2	-	CASSQVAAGGPTDTQYF	TGTGCCAGCAGCCAAGTCGCTGCGGGGGGCCCCACAGATACGCAGTATTTT
TRBV4-2	TRBJ1-1	TRBD1	once	CASSQGFGQVNTEAFF	TGTGCCAGCAGCCAAGGATTCGGACAGGTGAACACTGAAGCTTTCTTT
TRBV10-3	TRBJ1-2	-	-	CAISDGVNYGYTF	TGTGCCATCAGTGACGGGGTTAACTATGGCTACACCTTC
TRBV9	TRBJ2-5	TRBD2	-	CASSVGRLAGGFQETQYF	TGTGCCAGCAGCGTAGGTAGGCTAGCGGGGGGGTTCCAAGAGACCCAGTACTTC
TRBV18	TRBJ1-2	-	-	CASSPEGSGYGYTF	TGTGCCAGCTCACCAGAGGGCTCGGGCTATGGCTACACCTTC
TRBV2	TRBJ1-5	-	-	CASRRGGSYDQPQHF	TGTGCCAGCAGGAGGGGGGGGTCTTACGATCAGCCCCAGCATTTT
TRBV28	TRBJ2-4	TRBD1	-	CASSSPAGGWAKNIQYF	TGTGCCAGCAGCTCCCCCGCAGGGGGCTGGGCCAAAAACATTCAGTACTTC
TRBV4-2	TRBJ1-1	TRBD1	-	CASSLRTQGDTEAFF	TGTGCCAGCAGCCTCCGGACCCAGGGGGACACTGAAGCTTTCTTT
TRBV5-1	TRBJ2-3	-	-	CASSSVGATDTQYF	TGCGCCAGCAGCTCCGTGGGAGCCACAGATACGCAGTATTTT
TRBV3-1/TRBV3-2	TRBJ2-3	-	-	CASSQEGQDTQYF	TGTGCCAGCAGCCAAGAGGGCCAAGATACGCAGTATTTT
TRBV5-1	TRBJ2-3	TRBD1	-	CASSLGTGHADTQYF	TGCGCCAGCAGTCTTGGGACAGGCCACGCAGATACGCAGTATTTT
TRBV5-1	TRBJ2-5	TRBD2	-	CASSTGTSPEETQYF	TGCGCCAGCAGCACCGGGACTAGCCCGGAGGAGACCCAGTACTTC
TRBV3-1/TRBV3-2	TRBJ2-1	-	-	CASSQNPAGSSYNEQFF	TGTGCCAGCAGCCAAAACCCGGCGGGGAGCTCCTACAATGAGCAGTTCTTC
TRBV24-1	TRBJ1-2	-	-	CATSDYIGERIGYTF	TGTGCCACCAGTGATTATATCGGGGAGAGGATAGGCTACACCTTC
TRBV28	TRBJ2-5	-	-	CASSLYREETQYF	TGTGCCAGCAGTTTATATCGCGAGGAGACCCAGTACTTC
TRBV28	TRBJ1-5	-	-	CASRGANQPQHF	TGTGCCAGCAGAGGGGCCAATCAGCCCCAGCATTTT
TRBV4-2	TRBJ2-7	TRBD2	-	CASSQDWNSGGRYEQYF	TGTGCCAGCAGCCAAGATTGGAATAGCGGGGGGCGCTACGAGCAGTACTTC
TRBV5-4	TRBJ2-3	-	-	CASSLEALRADTQYF	TGTGCCAGCAGCTTGGAGGCACTCAGGGCAGATACGCAGTATTTT
TRBV6-1	TRBJ2-2	-	-	CASSELGGNTGELFF	TGTGCCAGCAGTGAGCTAGGGGGGAACACCGGGGAGCTGTTTTTT
TRBV5-1	TRBJ2-1	TRBD2	-	CASSRRTSGGNEQFF	TGCGCCAGCAGCCGCAGGACTAGCGGGGGTAATGAGCAGTTCTTC
TRBV5-5	TRBJ1-5	TRBD1	-	CASSSRDRNSNQPQHF	TGTGCCAGCAGCTCCCGGGACAGAAATAGCAATCAGCCCCAGCATTTT
TRBV25-1	TRBJ1-2	TRBD1	-	CASSPLEGQVVGGYTF	TGTGCCAGCAGTCCCCTTGAGGGACAGGTTGTAGGTGGCTACACCTTC
TRBV28	TRBJ1-2	-	-	CASSLGAAATPYGYTF	TGTGCCAGCAGTTTAGGGGCCGCCGCGACCCCCTATGGCTACACCTTC
TRBV27	TRBJ2-5	TRBD2	-	CASSSRGLAGVETQYF	TGTGCCAGCTCCTCCCGGGGACTAGCGGGGGTAGAGACCCAGTACTTC
TRBV11-2	TRBJ2-1	TRBD2	-	CASSAGGGSSYNEQFF	TGTGCCAGCAGCGCCGGGGGGGGAAGCTCCTACAATGAGCAGTTCTTC
TRBV4-1	TRBJ2-6	TRBD1	-	CASSQGGTGAYSGANVLTF	TGCGCCAGCAGCCAAGGGGGGACAGGGGCCTACTCTGGGGCCAACGTCCTGACTTTC
TRBV6-5	TRBJ1-4	-	many	CASSLQGQGEKLFF	TGTGCCAGCAGCCTACAGGGACAAGGTGAAAAACTGTTTTTT
TRBV29-1	TRBJ2-1	-	-	CSAETAWNEQFF	TGCAGCGCTGAGACAGCCTGGAATGAGCAGTTCTTC
TRBV24-1	TRBJ2-3	-	-	CATSDLAQGADTQYF	TGTGCCACCAGTGATCTTGCCCAAGGGGCGGATACGCAGTATTTT
TRBV9	TRBJ2-3	-	-	CASSQTAGPSTDTQYF	TGTGCCAGCAGTCAGACGGCGGGGCCTAGCACAGATACGCAGTATTTT
TRBV28	TRBJ2-7	-	-	CASSIGAAGQTYEQYF	TGTGCCAGCAGTATTGGGGCCGCGGGACAGACCTACGAGCAGTACTTC
TRBV11-1	TRBJ1-2	TRBD1	-	CATSADARGLGYTF	TGTGCCACCTCAGCGGATGCCAGGGGGCTCGGCTACACCTTC
TRBV5-1	TRBJ2-7	TRBD2	-	CASSLRTGGYEQYF	TGCGCCAGCAGCTTGAGGACGGGGGGCTACGAGCAGTACTTC
TRBV18	TRBJ2-1	TRBD1	-	CASSPRGTGWQYNEQFF	TGTGCCAGCTCACCAAGGGGGACAGGGTGGCAATACAATGAGCAGTTCTTC
TRBV7-7	TRBJ1-2	-	-	CASSPPRAPGRHYGYTF	TGTGCTAGCAGCCCCCCGCGGGCTCCTGGGCGTCACTATGGCTACACCTTC
TRBV5-1	TRBJ2-2	-	few	CASSLVPGTNTGELFF	TGCGCCAGCAGCTTGGTACCAGGGACAAACACCGGGGAGCTGTTTTTT
TRBV5-1	TRBJ2-3	-	-	CASSLEGRASTDTQYF	TGCGCCAGCAGCTTGGAGGGCAGGGCTAGCACAGATACGCAGTATTTT
TRBV30	TRBJ1-5	-	few	CAWSRYSNQPQHF	TGTGCCTGGAGTCGCTATAGCAATCAGCCCCAGCATTTT
TRBV10-3	TRBJ2-3	-	-	CAISESSSDLDTQYF	TGTGCCATCAGTGAGTCGTCTTCCGACTTGGATACGCAGTATTTT
TRBV4-1	TRBJ2-3	TRBD1	-	CASSQVTGEAGQYF	TGCGCCAGCAGCCAAGTGACAGGGGAGGCCGGGCAGTATTTT
TRBV15	TRBJ1-2	TRBD1	-	CATSRGLQGKANYGYTF	TGTGCCACCAGCAGGGGGCTACAGGGGAAGGCTAACTATGGCTACACCTTC
TRBV7-9	TRBJ1-1	TRBD1	-	CASSKQGGTEAFF	TGTGCCAGCAGCAAACAGGGGGGCACTGAAGCTTTCTTT
TRBV7-6	TRBJ2-3	TRBD2	-	CASSLVKGLAGGDTQYF	TGTGCCAGCAGCTTAGTTAAGGGACTAGCGGGGGGAGATACGCAGTATTTT
TRBV18	TRBJ2-1	-	-	CASSPPVSFHNEQFF	TGTGCCAGCTCACCACCGGTGAGTTTTCACAATGAGCAGTTCTTC
TRBV6-2/TRBV6-3	TRBJ1-5	TRBD1	-	CASSQGQGRVQPQHF	TGTGCCAGCAGTCAGGGACAGGGGAGAGTTCAGCCCCAGCATTTT
TRBV5-1	TRBJ2-7	TRBD1	-	CASSRTGASYEQYF	TGCGCCAGCAGCCGGACAGGGGCCTCCTACGAGCAGTACTTC
TRBV11-3	TRBJ2-3	TRBD2	-	CASSLVGGGTDTQYF	TGTGCCAGCAGCTTAGTAGGCGGGGGGACAGATACGCAGTATTTT
TRBV14	TRBJ1-2	-	-	CASSPGGAGVYGYTF	TGTGCCAGCAGCCCTGGAGGGGCAGGCGTCTATGGCTACACCTTC
TRBV11-2	TRBJ1-2	-	-	CASSSGFGYGYTF	TGTGCCAGCAGCTCCGGGTTCGGCTATGGCTACACCTTC
TRBV5-4	TRBJ2-7	-	-	CASSSTYEQYF	TGTGCCAGCAGTTCAACCTACGAGCAGTACTTC
TRBV4-2	TRBJ2-5	TRBD1	once	CASSRYRGPVETQYF	TGTGCCAGCAGCCGGTACAGGGGGCCGGTCGAGACCCAGTACTTC
TRBV10-3	TRBJ1-3	-	-	CAISEIGVNTIYF	TGTGCCATCAGTGAGATCGGGGTAAACACCATATATTTT
TRBV24-1	TRBJ2-3	TRBD1	-	CATSEPGTADTQYF	TGTGCCACCAGTGAGCCCGGGACAGCAGATACGCAGTATTTT
TRBV24-1	TRBJ2-3	TRBD2	-	CATSDKVAGGTDTQYF	TGTGCCACCAGTGATAAGGTAGCGGGGGGCACAGATACGCAGTATTTT
TRBV5-1	TRBJ2-3	-	-	CASSLYDTQYF	TGCGCCAGCAGCTTGTATGATACGCAGTATTTT
TRBV5-1	TRBJ1-3	-	-	CASSLGGGSSGNTIYF	TGCGCCAGCAGCTTGGGTGGCGGGAGCTCTGGAAACACCATATATTTT